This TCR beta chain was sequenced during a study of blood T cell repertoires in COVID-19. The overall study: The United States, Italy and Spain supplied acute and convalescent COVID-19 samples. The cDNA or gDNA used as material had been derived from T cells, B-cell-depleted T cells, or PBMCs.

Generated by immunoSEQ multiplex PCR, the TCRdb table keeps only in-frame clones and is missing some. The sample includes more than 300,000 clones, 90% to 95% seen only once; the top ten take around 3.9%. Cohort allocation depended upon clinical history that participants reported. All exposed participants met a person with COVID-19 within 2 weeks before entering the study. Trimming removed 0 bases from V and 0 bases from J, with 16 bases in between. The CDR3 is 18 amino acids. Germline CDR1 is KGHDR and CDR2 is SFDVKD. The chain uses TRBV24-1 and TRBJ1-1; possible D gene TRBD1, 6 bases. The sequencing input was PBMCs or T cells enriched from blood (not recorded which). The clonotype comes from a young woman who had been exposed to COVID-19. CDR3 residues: CATSDLRKRDTLNTEAFF. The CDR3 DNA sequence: TGTGCCACCAGTGATTTGCGCAAGCGGGACACCTTGAACACTGAAGCTTTCTTT.